A selection of T cell receptor beta chains follows, all from one sample in a study of OX40 agonist ivuxolimab in advanced cancers. Clones were sequenced by immunoSEQ multiplex PCR, and TCRdb holds only the in-frame ones, with some missing. The table has approximately 70,000 clones, more than 75% seen once. The material sequenced was CD4+ or CD8+ T cells sorted from blood, taken in a trial of the OX40 agonist ivuxolimab. These receptors all stem from an adult with an advanced solid tumor such as melanoma, head and neck, liver or kidney cancer. Each CDR3 is given with its conserved first and last residue. The order of the fields is J gene, clone size, V gene, CDR3 protein. Rows give clone size only sometimes, using once, few, many, or a class for an expanded clone.

j_call: TRBJ1-5; clone_size: NA; v_call: TRBV19; cdr3_aa: CASSMGEPNQPQHF
j_call: TRBJ2-5; clone_size: NA; v_call: TRBV6-5; cdr3_aa: CASSQGQTQETQYF
j_call: TRBJ1-1; clone_size: NA; v_call: TRBV7-2; cdr3_aa: CASSFGEGTEAFF
j_call: TRBJ1-2; clone_size: once; v_call: TRBV2; cdr3_aa: CASSKGQRGYTF
j_call: TRBJ1-5; clone_size: once; v_call: TRBV6-5; cdr3_aa: CASSLSRVGSNQPQHF
j_call: TRBJ1-2; clone_size: NA; v_call: TRBV19; cdr3_aa: CASSYAWDSLNPFF
j_call: TRBJ2-3; clone_size: NA; v_call: TRBV30; cdr3_aa: CAWSPGTATDTQYF
j_call: TRBJ2-7; clone_size: NA; v_call: TRBV6-5; cdr3_aa: CASLTRGRQYF
j_call: TRBJ1-1; clone_size: once; v_call: TRBV11-2; cdr3_aa: CASSLAPVAFF
j_call: TRBJ2-7; clone_size: NA; v_call: TRBV5-6; cdr3_aa: CASSYRPGAGEQYF
j_call: TRBJ2-5; clone_size: NA; v_call: TRBV9; cdr3_aa: CASSTSGQETQYF
j_call: TRBJ2-5; clone_size: NA; v_call: TRBV5-1; cdr3_aa: CASSLGDSLSGETQYF
j_call: TRBJ1-5; clone_size: NA; v_call: TRBV10-1; cdr3_aa: CASELAGGKNQPQHF
j_call: TRBJ1-1; clone_size: NA; v_call: TRBV6-5; cdr3_aa: CASSYTTVNTEAFF
j_call: TRBJ2-5; clone_size: NA; v_call: TRBV6-5; cdr3_aa: CASSYANLETQYF
j_call: TRBJ2-5; clone_size: NA; v_call: TRBV10-3; cdr3_aa: CAISEAQETQYF
j_call: TRBJ2-3; clone_size: NA; v_call: TRBV13; cdr3_aa: CASSPSRDTQYF
j_call: TRBJ1-5; clone_size: once; v_call: TRBV19; cdr3_aa: CASSWVTGSNQPQHF
j_call: TRBJ1-2; clone_size: NA; v_call: TRBV27; cdr3_aa: CASSRGMPYGYTF
j_call: TRBJ2-7; clone_size: NA; v_call: TRBV4-1; cdr3_aa: CASSQERAGREQYF
j_call: TRBJ1-2; clone_size: once; v_call: TRBV18; cdr3_aa: CASSQGRMDGYTF
j_call: TRBJ1-5; clone_size: NA; v_call: TRBV6-5; cdr3_aa: CASSPSVGPQHF
j_call: TRBJ2-7; clone_size: NA; v_call: TRBV6-1; cdr3_aa: CASSEGTATYEQYF
j_call: TRBJ1-1; clone_size: NA; v_call: TRBV2; cdr3_aa: CASNPAGRGRGWTEAFF
j_call: TRBJ1-2; clone_size: NA; v_call: TRBV9; cdr3_aa: CASSGWTDGYTF
j_call: TRBJ2-1; clone_size: NA; v_call: TRBV7-7; cdr3_aa: CASSLEGGPYNEQFF
j_call: TRBJ2-3; clone_size: NA; v_call: TRBV13; cdr3_aa: CASSLVSGGVRDTQYF
j_call: TRBJ1-1; clone_size: few; v_call: TRBV7-2; cdr3_aa: CASSLSRGLTEAFF
j_call: TRBJ2-1; clone_size: NA; v_call: TRBV18; cdr3_aa: CASSPGLAGEEQFF
j_call: TRBJ2-5; clone_size: NA; v_call: TRBV27; cdr3_aa: CASSFQRTADF
j_call: TRBJ2-3; clone_size: NA; v_call: TRBV19; cdr3_aa: CASSKQGAHTQYF
j_call: TRBJ2-7; clone_size: NA; v_call: TRBV10-1; cdr3_aa: CASSASGQGAYEQYF
j_call: TRBJ2-5; clone_size: NA; v_call: TRBV2; cdr3_aa: CASSSLAGRGETQYF
j_call: TRBJ1-1; clone_size: NA; v_call: TRBV27; cdr3_aa: CASSAYFGTPEAFF
j_call: TRBJ2-3; clone_size: NA; v_call: TRBV4-1; cdr3_aa: CASSPHSGASTDTQYF
j_call: TRBJ1-5; clone_size: NA; v_call: TRBV5-5; cdr3_aa: CASSLDRGYSNQPQHF
j_call: TRBJ1-4; clone_size: NA; v_call: TRBV9; cdr3_aa: CASSWGTGYEKLFF
j_call: TRBJ2-7; clone_size: NA; v_call: TRBV18; cdr3_aa: CASSLTGDKYYEQYF
j_call: TRBJ2-5; clone_size: NA; v_call: TRBV5-8; cdr3_aa: CASSPDRRETQYF
j_call: TRBJ2-7; clone_size: NA; v_call: TRBV11-2; cdr3_aa: CASSGTSGSLSYEQYF
j_call: TRBJ2-1; clone_size: NA; v_call: TRBV10-3; cdr3_aa: CAITPEWAGGNEQFF
j_call: TRBJ2-7; clone_size: NA; v_call: TRBV30; cdr3_aa: CAWSREGPYEQYF
j_call: TRBJ2-1; clone_size: few; v_call: TRBV5-1; cdr3_aa: CASSSVDRNNEQFF
j_call: TRBJ2-3; clone_size: NA; v_call: TRBV7-9; cdr3_aa: CASSLQTGEDTQYF
j_call: TRBJ1-2; clone_size: NA; v_call: TRBV9; cdr3_aa: CASSAGTGYGYTF
j_call: TRBJ2-5; clone_size: NA; v_call: TRBV7-9; cdr3_aa: CVSSLRQGSETQYF
j_call: TRBJ2-1; clone_size: NA; v_call: TRBV5-1; cdr3_aa: CASSLGLSSYNEQFF
j_call: TRBJ2-2; clone_size: NA; v_call: TRBV27; cdr3_aa: CASSLSVDGELFF
j_call: TRBJ2-1; clone_size: NA; v_call: TRBV7-6; cdr3_aa: CASSPDRGNEQFF
j_call: TRBJ1-5; clone_size: few; v_call: TRBV7-9; cdr3_aa: CASTGGLNQPQHF
j_call: TRBJ2-1; clone_size: NA; v_call: TRBV9; cdr3_aa: CASSFSGGANEQFF
j_call: TRBJ2-7; clone_size: NA; v_call: TRBV7-9; cdr3_aa: CASSSGPVDEQYF
j_call: TRBJ1-2; clone_size: NA; v_call: TRBV18; cdr3_aa: CASSPRDRITNYGYTF